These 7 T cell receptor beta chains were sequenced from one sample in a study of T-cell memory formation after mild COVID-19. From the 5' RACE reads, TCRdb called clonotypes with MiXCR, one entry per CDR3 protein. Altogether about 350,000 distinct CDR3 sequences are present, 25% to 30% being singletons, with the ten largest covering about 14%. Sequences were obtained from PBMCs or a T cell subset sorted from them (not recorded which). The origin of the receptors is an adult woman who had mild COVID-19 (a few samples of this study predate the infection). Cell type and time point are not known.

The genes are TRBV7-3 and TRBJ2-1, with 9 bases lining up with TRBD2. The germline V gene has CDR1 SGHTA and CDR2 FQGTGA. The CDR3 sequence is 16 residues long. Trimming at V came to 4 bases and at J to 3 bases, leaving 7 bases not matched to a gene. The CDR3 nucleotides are TGTGCCAGCAGCTGGTCCAGCGGGGGGTACTACAATGAGCAGTTCTTC. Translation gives CASSWSSGGYYNEQFF.

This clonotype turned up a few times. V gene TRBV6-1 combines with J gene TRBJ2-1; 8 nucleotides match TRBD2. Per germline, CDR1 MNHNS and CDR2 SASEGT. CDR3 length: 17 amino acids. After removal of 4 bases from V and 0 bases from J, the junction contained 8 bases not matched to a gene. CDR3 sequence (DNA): TGTGCCAGCAGTGTTTTCGGGGGGGCGGTCTCCTACAATGAGCAGTTCTTC. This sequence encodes CASSVFGGAVSYNEQFF.

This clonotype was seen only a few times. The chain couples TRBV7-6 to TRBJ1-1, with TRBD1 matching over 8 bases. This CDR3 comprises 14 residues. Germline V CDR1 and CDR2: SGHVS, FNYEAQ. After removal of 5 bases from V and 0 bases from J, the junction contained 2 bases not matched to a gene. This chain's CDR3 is CASSQDRVNTEAFF. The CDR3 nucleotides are TGTGCCAGCAGCCAGGACAGGGTGAACACTGAAGCTTTCTTT.

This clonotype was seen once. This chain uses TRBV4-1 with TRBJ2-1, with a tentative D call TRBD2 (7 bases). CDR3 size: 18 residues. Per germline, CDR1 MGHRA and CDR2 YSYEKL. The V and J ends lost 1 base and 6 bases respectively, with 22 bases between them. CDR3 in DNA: TGCGCCAGCAGCCAAGTCGGGACGGGGGGCCCAATAAGCAATGAGCAGTTCTTC. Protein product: CASSQVGTGGPISNEQFF.

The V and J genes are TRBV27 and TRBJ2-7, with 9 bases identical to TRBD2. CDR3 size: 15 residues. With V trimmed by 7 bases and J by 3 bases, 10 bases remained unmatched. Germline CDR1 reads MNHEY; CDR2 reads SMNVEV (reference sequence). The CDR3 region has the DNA TGTGCCAGCACCCCTCGCGCGGGAGGGAACTACGAGCAGTACTTC. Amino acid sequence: CASTPRAGGNYEQYF.

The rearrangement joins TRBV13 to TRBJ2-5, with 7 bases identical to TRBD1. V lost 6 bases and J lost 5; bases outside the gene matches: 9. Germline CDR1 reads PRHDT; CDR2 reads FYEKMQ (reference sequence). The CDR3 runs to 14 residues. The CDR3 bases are TGTGCCAGCAGGAACAGGGGCCACCTGGAGACCCAGTACTTC. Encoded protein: CASRNRGHLETQYF.

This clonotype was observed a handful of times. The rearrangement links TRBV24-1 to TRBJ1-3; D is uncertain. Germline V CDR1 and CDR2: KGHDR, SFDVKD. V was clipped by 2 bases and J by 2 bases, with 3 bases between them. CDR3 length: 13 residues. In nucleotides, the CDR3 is TGTGCCACCAGTGATTCCCCTGGAAACACCATATATTTT. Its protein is CATSDSPGNTIYF.